The 25 T cell receptor beta chains given below trace back to one sample, sequenced in a study of CD8 T cells in ankylosing spondylitis (dated by TCRdb to the late 2010s). Library generation was performed with 5' RACE. Instrument used: Illumina HiSeq 2500. TCRdb cleaned the public reads at Q25 with fastp, built clones with MiXCR and kept in-frame beta chains. Rows with one shared CDR3 protein collapse into an entry with the most common genes and DNA. In all, the sample holds hundreds of thousands of distinct CDR3 sequences, and about a fifth of those were seen once. Of the sample, 3.5% is held by the ten largest clones. Material: blood, either unsorted or a sorted T cell fraction (not recorded which). These receptors came from a female donor with ankylosing spondylitis or in good health (not recorded which).

This clonotype was counted only a few times. V and J are TRBV20-1 and TRBJ2-7, with 7 bases identical to TRBD2. V gave up 4 bases and J gave up 5 bases; unmatched junction bases: 11. Germline V gives CDR1 DFQATT, CDR2 SNEGSKA (reference sequence). The CDR3 contains 14 residues. This CDR3 is CSATLSGIVDEQYF. CDR3 DNA: TGCAGTGCTACCCTAAGCGGGATAGTTGACGAGCAGTACTTC.

This clonotype showed up just a few times. The chain links TRBV18 to TRBJ2-5; 7 bases are shared with TRBD2. With 10 bases clipped from V and 2 bases from J, the junction kept 7 bases outside the gene matches. CDR3 length equals 13 residues. Germline V gives CDR1 KGHSH, CDR2 LQKENI. The CDR3: CATRTSEQETQYF. CDR3 DNA: TGTGCCACAAGAACTAGCGAGCAAGAGACCCAGTACTTC.

V gene TRBV15 combines with J gene TRBJ2-6; D is unresolved. With 1 base removed from V and 0 bases from J, the gap between germline ends came to 10 bases. Germline CDR1 and CDR2: LNHNV and YYDKDF (reference sequence). The CDR3 contains 17 residues. The CDR3 sequence is CATSRVGVNSGANVLTF. In DNA, the CDR3 is TGTGCCACCAGCAGAGTGGGCGTCAACTCTGGGGCCAACGTCCTGACTTTC. The complete variable domain, with remaining parts taken from reference TRBV15 and TRBJ2-6, reads DAMVIQNPRYQVTQFGKPVTLSCSQTLNHNVMYWYQQKSSQAPKLLFHYYDKDFNNEADTPDNFQSRRPNTSFCFLDIRSPGLGDTAMYLCATSRVGVNSGANVLTFGAGSRLTVL.

This clonotype turned up a few times. V usage is TRBV20-1 and J usage is TRBJ2-3, with 11 bases identical to TRBD2. V shed 4 bases and J 8 bases; nucleotides not matched to a gene: 11. CDR1 DFQATT and CDR2 SNEGSKA come from the germline V gene (reference sequence). CDR3 length equals 15 residues. DNA of the CDR3: TGCAGTGCTATTAGTAGCGGGAGGGCCTGGGGTACGCAGTATTTT. The encoded protein is CSAISSGRAWGTQYF.

The table lists this clonotype with a count of one. The rearrangement links TRBV9 to TRBJ2-2; TRBD2 is a possible D gene (6 bases). The germline V and J ends were trimmed by 6 bases and 6 bases, with 12 bases remaining between them. This CDR3 is 13 amino acids long. CDR1 SGDLS and CDR2 YYNGEE come from the germline V gene. The CDR3 DNA is TGTGCCAGCACCCGGGGGTATGCCGGGGAGCTGTTTTTT. Protein: CASTRGYAGELFF.

This clonotype was detected only a few times. This rearrangement joins TRBV28 to TRBJ2-7; D may be TRBD1 or TRBD2 (6 bases each). Germline V gene lookup returns CDR1 MDHEN and CDR2 SYDVKM. The CDR3 is 16 amino acids. Trimming shortened V by 6 bases and J by 1 base, and 19 bases separated the two germline ends. The CDR3 nucleotides read TGTGCCAGCAGGGATAAACGGGGGCAGCCTTCCTACGAGCAGTACTTC. This translates into CASRDKRGQPSYEQYF.

The rearrangement joins TRBV5-6 to TRBJ2-5; 7 nucleotides align to TRBD2. The CDR3 length is 16 residues. Germline values: CDR1 SGHDT, CDR2 YYEEEE. The V gene end was trimmed by 2 bases and the J gene end by 5 bases; junction bases not matched to a gene: 12. The CDR3 here is CASSFSAGASRETQYF. CDR3 bases: TGTGCCAGCAGCTTTTCGGCGGGAGCTTCTAGGGAGACCCAGTACTTC.

This clonotype appeared a few times. CDR3 nucleotides: TGCGCCAGCAGCTTGGGGACAGGGGTGATCGACAATGAGCAGTTCTTC. This gives the protein CASSLGTGVIDNEQFF. V and J are TRBV5-1 and TRBJ2-1; 9 positions agree with TRBD1. With 0 bases clipped from V and 5 bases from J, the junction kept 6 bases outside the gene matches. Germline CDR1 SGHRS, CDR2 YFSETQ. The CDR3 has 16 residues. Combining the CDR3 with reference TRBV5-1 and TRBJ2-1 gives the whole variable domain KAGVTQTPRYLIKTRGQQVTLSCSPISGHRSVSWYQQTPGQGLQFLFEYFSETQRNKGNFPGRFSGRQFSNSRSEMNVSTLELGDSALYLCASSLGTGVIDNEQFFGPGTRLTVL.

On this clonotype: The conserved final phenylalanine or tryptophan is absent from the CDR3, which likely points to a read error. Because the CDR3's place on the DNA is in doubt, the DNA is left out and the CDR3 is given as listed by TCRdb. The rearrangement links TRBV21-1 to TRBJ2-6; the DNA was not used to check the table's D call, TRBD1. TRBV21-1 corresponds to a pseudogene. The CDR3 is 16 residues long, ends included. The CDR3 protein is CASSTPGFAGANVLTL.

This chain uses TRBV28 with TRBJ2-7; 9 bases line up with TRBD1. This CDR3 contains 14 residues. Unmatched junction bases numbered 8, after V lost 7 bases and J lost 4 bases. Per the germline V gene, CDR1 is MDHEN and CDR2 is SYDVKM. CDR3 region: CASIPGQGWYEQYF. DNA for the CDR3: TGTGCCAGCATCCCGGGACAGGGATGGTACGAGCAGTACTTC.

The chain uses TRBV6-2 or TRBV6-3 and TRBJ2-2, with D maybe TRBD2 (5 bases). The CDR3 has 17 amino acids. Germline assignment: CDR1 MNHEY and CDR2 SVGEGT. V lost 7 bases and J lost 0, with 18 bases in between. The CDR3 sequence: CASIKRGQVANTGELFF. Written as DNA, the CDR3 is TGTGCCAGCATCAAAAGAGGGCAGGTTGCGAACACCGGGGAGCTGTTTTTT.

V usage is TRBV7-2 and J usage is TRBJ2-7, with D possibly being TRBD1 or TRBD2 (5 bases each). Trimming removed 5 bases at V and 3 bases at J, with 14 bases between. Germline values: CDR1 SGHTA, CDR2 FQGNSA. This CDR3 has 14 amino acids. Here the CDR3 reads CASSQDPRGYEQYF. The CDR3 coding sequence is TGTGCCAGCAGCCAGGACCCGAGGGGCTACGAGCAGTACTTC.

This clonotype was counted a few times. This chain connects TRBV12-3 or TRBV12-4 to TRBJ1-5, with D possibly being TRBD1 (5 bases). This CDR3 is built from 13 residues. V was clipped by 3 bases and J by 7 bases, with 10 bases between them. The DNA of the CDR3 is TGTGCCAGCAGTTTTGGGGGAGGACAGCCCCAGCATTTT. This sequence encodes CASSFGGGQPQHF.

This sequence joins TRBV12-3 or TRBV12-4 and TRBJ1-1; no clear D gene. The CDR3 spans 13 residues. V was clipped by 8 bases and J by 0 bases, with 10 bases between them. CDR3 residues: CASWEGMNTEAFF. The CDR3 bases are TGTGCCAGCTGGGAAGGGATGAACACTGAAGCTTTCTTT.

This chain joins TRBV20-1 and TRBJ2-1; 8 bases match TRBD2. Germline V gives CDR1 DFQATT, CDR2 SNEGSKA (reference sequence). V was clipped by 1 base and J by 6 bases; unmatched bases: 8. This CDR3 has 15 amino acids. The CDR3 spells CSARVPGGPLNEQFF. The CDR3 bases are TGCAGTGCTAGAGTCCCGGGAGGGCCTCTCAATGAGCAGTTCTTC.

The chain joins TRBV3-1 to TRBJ2-1; D is undetermined. The CDR3 length is 13 residues. Germline lookup yields CDR1 LGHDT and CDR2 YNNKEL (reference sequence). Trimming shortened V by 5 bases and J by 5 bases, and 10 bases separated the two germline ends. The DNA of the CDR3 is TGTGCCAGCAGCGGCCCCATAAACAATGAGCAGTTCTTC. This sequence encodes CASSGPINNEQFF.

The rearrangement joins TRBV7-9 to TRBJ2-5; D is perhaps TRBD2 (6 bases). Deletions cut 3 bases from V and 5 bases from J, with 13 bases between. The germline CDR1 and CDR2 sequences are SEHNR and FQNEAQ (reference sequence). The CDR3 runs 14 residues. CDR3 amino acids: CASSFAGRGETQYF. CDR3 nucleotides: TGTGCCAGCAGCTTTGCCGGGAGAGGTGAGACCCAGTACTTC.

The chain uses TRBV10-3 and TRBJ2-7; TRBD1 matches at 8 bases. Per the germline V gene, CDR1 is ENHRY and CDR2 is SYGVKD. Trimming took 6 bases from V and 2 from J; bases not matched to a gene: 6. The length of the CDR3 is 14 residues. The CDR3 nucleotides read TGTGCCATCAGCCCGGGACAGGACACCTACGAGCAGTACTTC. As protein: CAISPGQDTYEQYF.

The chain has TRBV6-4 and TRBJ2-7; possibly TRBD1 for D (6 bases). The CDR3 is made up of 14 amino acids. Germline CDR1 reads MRHNA; CDR2 reads SNTAGT. The germline V and J ends were trimmed by 3 bases and 6 bases, with 15 bases remaining between them. DNA for the CDR3: TGTGCCAGCAGTGAATTCACAGGGTTTTTCGAGCAGTACTTC. This codes for CASSEFTGFFEQYF.

This clonotype was counted only a few times. This chain joins TRBV6-4 and TRBJ2-1, with D perhaps assigned TRBD1 or TRBD2 (7 bases each). Deletions cut 6 bases from V and 2 bases from J, with 17 bases between. The CDR3 has 16 residues. CDR1 MRHNA and CDR2 SNTAGT come from the germline V gene. Here the CDR3 reads CASSAEGAGAYNEQFF. The CDR3 DNA reads as TGTGCCAGCAGCGCAGAGGGGGCGGGGGCCTACAATGAGCAGTTCTTC.

This clonotype was seen a handful of times. The chain is built from TRBV9 and TRBJ1-3; tentative D call: TRBD1 (6 bases). V dropped 0 bases and J dropped 2 bases, with 9 bases sitting between them. Germline loops: CDR1 SGDLS, CDR2 YYNGEE. The CDR3 covers 15 residues. The CDR3 reads CASSVVGDTGNTIYF. The DNA of the CDR3 is TGTGCCAGCAGCGTAGTAGGGGACACTGGAAACACCATATATTTT.

This clonotype came up a few times. V and J are TRBV25-1 and TRBJ1-6; D ambiguous. Germline V gene lookup returns CDR1 MGHDK and CDR2 SYGVNS. The CDR3 is 12 residues long. Deletions cut 2 bases from V and 7 bases from J, with 3 bases between. In nucleotides, the CDR3 is TGTGCCAGCAGTGAAGGGAATTCACCCCTCCACTTT. Its translation: CASSEGNSPLHF.

This clonotype was picked up one time. The chain is built from TRBV5-1 and TRBJ2-7, with no clear D. This CDR3 spans 14 amino acids. Per germline, CDR1 SGHRS and CDR2 YFSETQ. Trimming took 2 bases from V and 5 from J, leaving 14 bases between them. The CDR3: CASSLSGPSDEQYF. In DNA form, the CDR3 reads TGCGCCAGCAGCTTATCAGGTCCTTCGGACGAGCAGTACTTC.

This clonotype has a handful of counts. The chain carries TRBV27 and TRBJ1-1; 7 bases agree with TRBD1. The J segment lost 6 bases and the V segment lost 3 bases, leaving 7 bases of the junction unmatched. The CDR3 sequence is 14 residues long. The germline V gene has CDR1 MNHEY and CDR2 SMNVEV (reference sequence). The CDR3 here is CASSFTRGLAEAFF. The CDR3 bases are TGTGCCAGCAGTTTCACCAGGGGGTTAGCTGAAGCTTTCTTT.

This clonotype was detected a few times. The chain links TRBV15 to TRBJ2-1, with D hard to call. Germline V gene sequence: CDR1 LNHNV, CDR2 YYDKDF (reference sequence). The CDR3 totals 18 residues. Trimming took 5 bases from V and 4 from J, leaving 24 bases between them. This CDR3 is CATSPTAFDSLAYNEQFF. CDR3 in DNA: TGTGCCACCAGCCCCACCGCTTTTGACTCCCTCGCGTACAATGAGCAGTTCTTC.